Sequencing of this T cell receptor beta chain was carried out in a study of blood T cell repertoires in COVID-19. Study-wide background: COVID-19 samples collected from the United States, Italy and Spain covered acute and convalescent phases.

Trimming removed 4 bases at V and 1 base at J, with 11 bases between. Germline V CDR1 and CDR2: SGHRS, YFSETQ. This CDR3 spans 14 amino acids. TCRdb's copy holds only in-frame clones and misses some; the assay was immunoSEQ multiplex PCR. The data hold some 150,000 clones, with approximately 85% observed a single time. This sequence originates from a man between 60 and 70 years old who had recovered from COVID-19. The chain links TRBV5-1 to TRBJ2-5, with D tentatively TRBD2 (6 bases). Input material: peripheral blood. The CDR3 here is CASSVLGGQETQYF. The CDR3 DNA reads TGCGCCAGCAGCGTCCTGGGGGGCCAAGAGACCCAGTACTTC.